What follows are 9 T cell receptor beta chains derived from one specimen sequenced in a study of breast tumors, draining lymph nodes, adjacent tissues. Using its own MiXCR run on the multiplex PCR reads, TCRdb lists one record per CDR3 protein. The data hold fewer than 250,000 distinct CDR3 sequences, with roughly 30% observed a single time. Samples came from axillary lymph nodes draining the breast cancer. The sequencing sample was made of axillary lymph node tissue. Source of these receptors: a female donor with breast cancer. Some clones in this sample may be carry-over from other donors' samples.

Here the CDR3 reads CRVRPGTGLGQPQHF. As DNA, the CDR3 is TGCAGAGTCCGTCCCGGGACAGGGTTGGGGCAGCCCCAGCATTTT. The gene calls are TRBV29-1 and TRBJ1-5, with TRBD1 matching over 9 bases. CDR1 is SQVTM and CDR2 is ANQGSEA in the germline V gene. The CDR3 runs 15 residues.

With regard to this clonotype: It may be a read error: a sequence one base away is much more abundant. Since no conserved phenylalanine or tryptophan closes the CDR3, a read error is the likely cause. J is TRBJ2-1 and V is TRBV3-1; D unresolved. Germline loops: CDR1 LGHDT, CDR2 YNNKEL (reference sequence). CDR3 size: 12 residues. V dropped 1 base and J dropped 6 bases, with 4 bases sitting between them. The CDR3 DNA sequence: TGTGCCAGCAGCCAAGCAGGCAATGAGCAGTTCTCC. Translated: CASSQAGNEQFS.

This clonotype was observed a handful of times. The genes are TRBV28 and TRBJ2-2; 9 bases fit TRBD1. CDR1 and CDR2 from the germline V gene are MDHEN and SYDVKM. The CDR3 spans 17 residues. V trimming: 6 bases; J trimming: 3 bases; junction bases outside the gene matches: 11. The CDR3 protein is CASSFSWDRAHTGELFF. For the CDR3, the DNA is TGTGCCAGCAGCTTCTCGTGGGACAGGGCGCACACCGGGGAGCTGTTTTTT.

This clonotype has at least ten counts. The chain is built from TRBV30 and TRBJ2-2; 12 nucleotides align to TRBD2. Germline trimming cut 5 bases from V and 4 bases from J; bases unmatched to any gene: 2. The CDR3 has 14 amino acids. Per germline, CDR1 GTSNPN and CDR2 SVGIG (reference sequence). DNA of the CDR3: TGTGCCTGGGGACTAGCGGGACTCACCGGGGAGCTGTTTTTT. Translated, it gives CAWGLAGLTGELFF.

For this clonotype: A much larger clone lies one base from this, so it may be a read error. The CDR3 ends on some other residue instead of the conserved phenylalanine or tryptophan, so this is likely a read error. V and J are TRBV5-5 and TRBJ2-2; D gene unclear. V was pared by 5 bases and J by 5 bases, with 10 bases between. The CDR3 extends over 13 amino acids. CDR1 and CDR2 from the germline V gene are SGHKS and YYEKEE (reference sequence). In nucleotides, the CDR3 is TGTGCCAGCAGGGGTGGCGTTACCGGGGAGCTGTTTCTT. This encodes CASRGGVTGELFL.

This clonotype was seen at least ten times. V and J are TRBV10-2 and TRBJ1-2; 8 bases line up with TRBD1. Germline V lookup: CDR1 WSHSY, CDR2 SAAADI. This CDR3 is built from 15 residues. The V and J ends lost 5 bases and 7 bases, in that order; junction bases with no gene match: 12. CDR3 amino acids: CASSTRRTGNGGYTF. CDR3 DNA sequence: TGCGCCAGCAGTACCCGTAGGACAGGGAATGGTGGCTACACCTTC.

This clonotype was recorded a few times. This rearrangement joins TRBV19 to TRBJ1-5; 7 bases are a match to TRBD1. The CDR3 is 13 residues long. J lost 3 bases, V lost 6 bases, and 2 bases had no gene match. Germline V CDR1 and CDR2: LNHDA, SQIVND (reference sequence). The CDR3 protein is CASSGQVNQPQHF. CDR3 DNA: TGTGCCAGTAGCGGACAGGTCAATCAGCCCCAGCATTTT.

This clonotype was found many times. The CDR3 sequence is CSVESGTDNEQFF. In nucleotides, the CDR3 is TGCAGCGTTGAATCGGGGACTGACAATGAGCAGTTCTTC. This chain joins TRBV29-1 and TRBJ2-1; the D gene is possibly TRBD2 (6 bases). Trimming took 2 bases from V and 5 from J, leaving 10 bases between them. The CDR3 spans 13 residues. Germline assignment: CDR1 SQVTM and CDR2 ANQGSEA.

The CDR3 DNA sequence: TGTGCCAGCAGTTTGACAGGGGTCAACTATGGCTACACCTTC. Translating it yields CASSLTGVNYGYTF. The gene calls are TRBV12-3 or TRBV12-4 and TRBJ1-2; 8 bases are shared with TRBD1. The CDR3 totals 14 residues. The J segment lost 2 bases and the V segment lost 3 bases, leaving 2 bases of the junction unmatched.